Presented here are 27 T cell receptor beta chains from one specimen sequenced in a study of monozygotic twins with inflammatory bowel disease. Reanalyzing the 5' RACE reads, TCRdb keeps one entry per CDR3 protein, without DNA. This sample's table reports a few hundred thousand distinct CDR3 sequences. The material sequenced was blood. These receptors all come from a human donor with ulcerative colitis or Crohn's disease, or a healthy co-twin of an affected twin (not recorded which).

The V call is TRBV5-1, the J call TRBJ1-1. The CDR3 has 14 amino acids. CDR1 is SGHRS and CDR2 is YFSETQ in the germline V gene. The CDR3 here is CASSLNSMNTEAFF.

The chain combines TRBV7-9 with TRBJ1-5; as DNA is missing, the TRBD1 call by TCRdb cannot be tested. The CDR3 totals 13 residues. Germline loops: CDR1 SEHNR, CDR2 FQNEAQ (reference sequence). The CDR3 sequence is CASSDRADQPQHF.

The chain joins TRBV9 to TRBJ2-2; the D call of TRBD2 rests on TCRdb alone, since no DNA is present to check it. This CDR3 region has 16 residues. CDR1 is SGDLS and CDR2 is YYNGEE in the germline V gene. CDR3 amino acids: CASRRGSEANTGELFF.

This chain uses TRBV15 with TRBJ2-3; lacking DNA, the TRBD1 call made by TCRdb goes unchecked. The germline V gene has CDR1 LNHNV and CDR2 YYDKDF (reference sequence). The CDR3 is 15 amino acids. The CDR3: CATSRVRGRTDTQYF.

V gene TRBV5-6 combines with J gene TRBJ1-4. The CDR3 runs 16 residues. Looked up from germline, CDR1 is SGHDT and CDR2 is YYEEEE. The CDR3 protein is CASSLSRVRALGKLFF.

The V call is TRBV20-1, the J call TRBJ2-2. The CDR3 is 14 residues long. Germline loops: CDR1 DFQATT, CDR2 SNEGSKA (reference sequence). CDR3 loop: CSADSGSNTGELFF.

V is TRBV3-1 and J is TRBJ2-2; the TRBD1 assignment by TCRdb is unverifiable without DNA. The CDR3 length is 17 residues. Looked up from germline, CDR1 is LGHDT and CDR2 is YNNKEL (reference sequence). This chain's CDR3 is CASSNFGQGGNTGELFF. The full variable domain, rest sourced from reference TRBV3-1 and TRBJ2-2, is DTAVSQTPKYLVTQMGNDKSIKCEQNLGHDTMYWYKQDSKKFLKIMFSYNNKELIINETVPNRFSPKSPDKAHLNLHINSLELGDSAVYFCASSNFGQGGNTGELFFGEGSRLTVL.

The J gene is TRBJ2-3, the V gene TRBV9; TCRdb names TRBD1, which stays unverified in the absence of DNA. Germline V gene sequence: CDR1 SGDLS, CDR2 YYNGEE. The CDR3 covers 15 residues. CDR3 protein: CASSVSGGPTDTQYF.

The chain joins TRBV20-1 to TRBJ1-4. This CDR3 region has 15 residues. The germline gives CDR1 DFQATT, CDR2 SNEGSKA (reference sequence). CDR3 in amino acids: CSARSKNLQNEKLFF.

CDR3 residues: CASSVDNSGNTIYF. The chain is built from TRBV9 and TRBJ1-3. There are 14 residues in the CDR3. Germline-derived CDR1 and CDR2 are SGDLS and YYNGEE.

This rearrangement joins TRBV15 to TRBJ1-5. The CDR3 loop spans 12 amino acids. The germline CDR1 and CDR2 sequences are LNHNV and YYDKDF (reference sequence). CDR3 sequence reads: CATSRVGQPQHF. Full variable domain (missing parts from reference TRBV15 and TRBJ1-5): DAMVIQNPRYQVTQFGKPVTLSCSQTLNHNVMYWYQQKSSQAPKLLFHYYDKDFNNEADTPDNFQSRRPNTSFCFLDIRSPGLGDTAMYLCATSRVGQPQHFGDGTRLSIL.

The chain combines TRBV27 with TRBJ1-5; TCRdb selects TRBD1, and the lack of DNA leaves this call unchecked. The CDR3 loop spans 18 amino acids. Germline V lookup: CDR1 MNHEY, CDR2 SMNVEV (reference sequence). The CDR3 here is CASSPYYMRTGGNQPQHF.

CDR3 protein: CASNLDPGLAGGPVDNEQFF. The V gene is TRBV12-3 or TRBV12-4, the J gene TRBJ2-1; TCRdb proposes TRBD2, but this gene call is untestable without DNA. The CDR3 spans 20 residues.

The chain recombines TRBV5-1 with TRBJ2-7; TCRdb names TRBD1, which stays unverified in the absence of DNA. Looked up from germline, CDR1 is SGHRS and CDR2 is YFSETQ. This CDR3 comprises 14 residues. The CDR3 reads CASSGGREFYEQYF.

The CDR3: CASSLTPPGVISGANVLTF. The chain couples TRBV27 to TRBJ2-6; TCRdb picks TRBD1, but there is no DNA to check that call. Germline loops: CDR1 MNHEY, CDR2 SMNVEV (reference sequence). There are 19 residues in the CDR3.

This chain's CDR3 is CASSPQQGLHEQYF. The rearrangement links TRBV5-1 to TRBJ2-7. The CDR3 extends over 14 amino acids. CDR1 SGHRS and CDR2 YFSETQ come from the germline V gene. The variable domain in full, with the rest retrieved from reference TRBV5-1 and TRBJ2-7, is KAGVTQTPRYLIKTRGQQVTLSCSPISGHRSVSWYQQTPGQGLQFLFEYFSETQRNKGNFPGRFSGRQFSNSRSEMNVSTLELGDSALYLCASSPQQGLHEQYFGPGTRLTVT.

The chain combines TRBV21-1 with TRBJ2-3; TCRdb's D call, TRBD2, is unchecked because there is no DNA. TRBV21-1 is a pseudogene segment. The CDR3 totals 20 residues. CDR3 loop: CASSKSRTSGGAPSTDTQYF.

The chain recombines TRBV23-1 with TRBJ2-7. TRBV23-1 is flagged as an ORF with uncertain function. There are 11 residues in the CDR3. CDR3 sequence: CARMKGFEQYF.

V and J are TRBV4-3 and TRBJ1-5; TCRdb outputs TRBD1, but without DNA this stays unchecked. The CDR3 covers 18 residues. Germline V gene sequence: CDR1 LGHNA, CDR2 YSLEER. The CDR3 reads CASSHTHLDRGFWQPQHF.

The rearrangement joins TRBV4-3 to TRBJ1-4. The CDR3 runs to 14 residues. The germline CDR1 and CDR2 sequences are LGHNA and YSLEER. The CDR3 here is CASSQERMREKLFF.

J is TRBJ1-2 and V is TRBV5-1; checking the TCRdb D call of TRBD1 is not possible without DNA. CDR3 size: 13 residues. Germline V gene sequence: CDR1 SGHRS, CDR2 YFSETQ. The CDR3 region is CASRPQGADGYTF.

The V and J genes are TRBV3-1 and TRBJ2-5. Looked up from germline, CDR1 is LGHDT and CDR2 is YNNKEL (reference sequence). This CDR3 region has 12 residues. The CDR3 reads CASSLKQETQYF.

The chain is built from TRBV15 and TRBJ2-2; there is no DNA to check the TCRdb D call of TRBD1. Germline CDR1 reads LNHNV; CDR2 reads YYDKDF (reference sequence). The CDR3 is 15 amino acids. The CDR3 sequence is CATSRPWHGHGELFF.

V gene TRBV7-8 combines with J gene TRBJ2-3; the TRBD2 assignment by TCRdb is unverifiable without DNA. The CDR3 has 17 amino acids. Germline assignment: CDR1 SGHVS and CDR2 FQNEAQ. CDR3 in amino acids: CASSIRTGGLSTDTQYF.

V and J are TRBV4-3 and TRBJ1-2. This CDR3 contains 15 residues. Germline-derived CDR1 and CDR2 are LGHNA and YSLEER. CDR3 region: CASSQDPMTGYGYTF.

CDR3 loop: CASSQPGSDTDTQYF. V gene TRBV7-9 combines with J gene TRBJ2-3; TCRdb selects TRBD1, and the lack of DNA leaves this call unchecked. The CDR3 has 15 amino acids. CDR1 is SEHNR and CDR2 is FQNEAQ in the germline V gene (reference sequence).

The V call is TRBV12-3 or TRBV12-4, the J call TRBJ1-1. The length of the CDR3 is 13 residues. CDR3 protein: CASSPVPNTEAFF.